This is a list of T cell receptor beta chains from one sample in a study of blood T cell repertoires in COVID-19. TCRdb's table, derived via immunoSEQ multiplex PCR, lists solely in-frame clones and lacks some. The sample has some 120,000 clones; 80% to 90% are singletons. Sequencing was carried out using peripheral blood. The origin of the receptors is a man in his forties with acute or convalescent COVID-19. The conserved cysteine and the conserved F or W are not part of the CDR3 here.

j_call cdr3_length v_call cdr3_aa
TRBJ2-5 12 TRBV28 ASSHQQGTETQY
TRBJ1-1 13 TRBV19 ASSIDGSRNTEAF
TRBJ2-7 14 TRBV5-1 ASSIGLAGGPWEQY
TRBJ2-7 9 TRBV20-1 SASLGGEQY
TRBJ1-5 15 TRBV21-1 ASSKKGDRARNQPQH
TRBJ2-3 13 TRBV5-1 ASCERGASTDTQY
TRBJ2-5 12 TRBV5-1 ASSLAAGVETQY
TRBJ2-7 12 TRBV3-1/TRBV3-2 ASSQDRQFYEQY
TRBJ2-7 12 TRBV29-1 SVEIGLGPYEQY
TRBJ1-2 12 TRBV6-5 ASSYRQGRRGYT
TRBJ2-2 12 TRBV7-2 ASSLVWHTGELF
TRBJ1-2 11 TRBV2 ASKTGDSYGYT
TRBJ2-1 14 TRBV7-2 ASSFSAGTSRNEQF
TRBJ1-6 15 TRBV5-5 ASSSRGPGQKNSPLH
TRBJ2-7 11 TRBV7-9 ASRGDIPYEQY
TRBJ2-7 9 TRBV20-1 SASNKYEQY
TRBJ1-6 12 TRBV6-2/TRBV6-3 ASSYAGDGSPLH
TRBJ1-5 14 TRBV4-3 ASSQDNQGARQPQH
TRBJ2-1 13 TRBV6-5 ASSYSRGSHNEQF